This TCR beta chain comes out of a study of T cells in localized non-small cell lung cancer. This clone was picked up a small number of times. Its antigen is undetermined. The V gene's germline CDR1 is SGHNT and CDR2 YENEEA. Trimming took 5 bases from V and 4 from J, leaving 17 bases between them. This CDR3 region has 16 residues. Study results and caveats: It was uninvolved adjacent lung that showed the highest T cell clonality, exceeding tumor.

Clones were read by immunoSEQ multiplex PCR, and TCRdb kept only the in-frame ones, dropping some. Among approximately 11,000 clones listed, 29% were seen once. The sequence was obtained from a man aged 35-69 years with stage I lung adenocarcinoma. V gene TRBV11-3 combines with J gene TRBJ2-2; a weak D match, TRBD1 (5 bases). Source: lung tumor tissue, taken before any cancer treatment. The CDR3 sequence is CASSRRSRQGTGELFF. CDR3 coding DNA: TGTGCCAGCAGCCGCCGTTCCCGCCAGGGCACCGGGGAGCTGTTTTTT.